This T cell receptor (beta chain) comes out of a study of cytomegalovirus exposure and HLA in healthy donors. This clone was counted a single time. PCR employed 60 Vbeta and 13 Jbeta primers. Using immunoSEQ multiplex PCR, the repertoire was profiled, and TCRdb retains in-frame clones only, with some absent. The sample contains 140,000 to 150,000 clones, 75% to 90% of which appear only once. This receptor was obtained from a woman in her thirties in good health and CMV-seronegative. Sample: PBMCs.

DNA for the CDR3: TGTGCCAGCTCGCCGGCTTGGGGCGACCCACCCCAGCATTTT. Amino acids: CASSPAWGDPPQHF. This chain connects TRBV18 to TRBJ1-5; possibly TRBD1 for D (5 bases). This CDR3 region has 14 residues. V lost 6 bases, J lost 10 bases, and 19 bases lay in between. In germline, CDR1 is KGHSH, CDR2 LQKENI.